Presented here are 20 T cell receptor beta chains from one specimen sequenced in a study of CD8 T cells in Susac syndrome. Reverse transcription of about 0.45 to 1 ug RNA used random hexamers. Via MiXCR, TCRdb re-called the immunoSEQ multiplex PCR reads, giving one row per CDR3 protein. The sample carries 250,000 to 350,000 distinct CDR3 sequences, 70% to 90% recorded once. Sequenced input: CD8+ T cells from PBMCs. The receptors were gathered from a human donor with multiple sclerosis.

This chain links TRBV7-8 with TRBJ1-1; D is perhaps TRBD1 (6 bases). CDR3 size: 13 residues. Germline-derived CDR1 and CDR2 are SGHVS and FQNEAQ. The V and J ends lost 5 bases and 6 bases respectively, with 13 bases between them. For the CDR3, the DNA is TGTGCCAGCAGCAGTAACAGGGAACCTGAAGCTTTCTTT. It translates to CASSSNREPEAFF. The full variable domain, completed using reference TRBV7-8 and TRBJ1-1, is GAGVSQSPRYKVAKRGQDVALRCDPISGHVSLFWYQQALGQGPEFLTYFQNEAQLDKSGLPSDRFFAERPEGSVSTLKIQRTQQEDSAVYLCASSSNREPEAFFGQGTRLTVV.

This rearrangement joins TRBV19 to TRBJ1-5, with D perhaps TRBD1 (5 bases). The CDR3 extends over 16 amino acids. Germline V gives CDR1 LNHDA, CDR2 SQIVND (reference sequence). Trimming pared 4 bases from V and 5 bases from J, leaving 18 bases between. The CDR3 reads CASSSDYGGSHQPQHF. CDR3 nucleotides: TGTGCCAGTAGTAGCGATTACGGGGGGTCGCATCAGCCCCAGCATTTT.

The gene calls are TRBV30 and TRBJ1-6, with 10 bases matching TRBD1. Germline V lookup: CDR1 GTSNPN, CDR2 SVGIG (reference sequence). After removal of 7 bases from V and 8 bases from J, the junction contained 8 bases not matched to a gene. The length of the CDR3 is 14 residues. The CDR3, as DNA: TGTGCCTTACCGGGACAGGGGCCCTATTCACCCCTCCACTTT. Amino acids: CALPGQGPYSPLHF. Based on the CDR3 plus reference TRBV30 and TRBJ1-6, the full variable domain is SQTIHQWPATLVQPVGSPLSLECTVEGTSNPNLYWYRQAAGRGLQLLFYSVGIGQISSEVPQNLSASRPQDRQFILSSKKLLLSDSGFYLCALPGQGPYSPLHFGNGTRLTVT.

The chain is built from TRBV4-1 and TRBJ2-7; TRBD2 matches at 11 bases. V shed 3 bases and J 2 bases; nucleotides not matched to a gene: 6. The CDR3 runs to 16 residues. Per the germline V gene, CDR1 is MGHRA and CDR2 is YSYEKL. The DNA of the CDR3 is TGCGCCAGCAGCCAGAGACTAGCGGGATTTGCCTACGAGCAGTACTTC. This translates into CASSQRLAGFAYEQYF.

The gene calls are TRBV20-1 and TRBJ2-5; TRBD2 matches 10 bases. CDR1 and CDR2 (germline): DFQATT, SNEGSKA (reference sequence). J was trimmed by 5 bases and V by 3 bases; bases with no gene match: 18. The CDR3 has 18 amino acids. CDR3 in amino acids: CSASSSGESGRAEETQYF. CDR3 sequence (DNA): TGCAGTGCTAGTTCCTCAGGGGAGAGCGGGAGGGCCGAGGAGACCCAGTACTTC.

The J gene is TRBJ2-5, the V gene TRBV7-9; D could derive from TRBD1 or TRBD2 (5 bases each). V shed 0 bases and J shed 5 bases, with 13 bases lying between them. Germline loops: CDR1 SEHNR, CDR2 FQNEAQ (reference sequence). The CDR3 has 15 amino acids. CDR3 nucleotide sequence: TGTGCCAGCAGCTTAGCGGGGCCGGGAAGTGAGACCCAGTACTTC. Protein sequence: CASSLAGPGSETQYF.

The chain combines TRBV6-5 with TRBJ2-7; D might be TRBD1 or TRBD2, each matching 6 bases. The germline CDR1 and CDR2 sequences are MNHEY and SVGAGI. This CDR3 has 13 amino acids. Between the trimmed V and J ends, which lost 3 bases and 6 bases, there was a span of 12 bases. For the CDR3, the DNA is TGTGCCAGCAGTTATGCGTGGGGGGCCGAGCAGTACTTC. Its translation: CASSYAWGAEQYF.

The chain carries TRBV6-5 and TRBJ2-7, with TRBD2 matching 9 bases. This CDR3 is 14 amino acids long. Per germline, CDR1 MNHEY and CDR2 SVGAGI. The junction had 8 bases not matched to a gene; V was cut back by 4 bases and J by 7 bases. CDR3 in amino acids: CASSLAGVGREQYF. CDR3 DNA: TGTGCCAGCAGTTTAGCGGGAGTGGGCCGGGAGCAGTACTTC.

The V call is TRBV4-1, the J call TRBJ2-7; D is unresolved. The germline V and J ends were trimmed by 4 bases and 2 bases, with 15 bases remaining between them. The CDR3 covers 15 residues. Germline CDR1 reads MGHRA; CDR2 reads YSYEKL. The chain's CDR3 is CASSPSWAGTYEQYF. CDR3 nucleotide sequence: TGCGCCAGCAGCCCCTCGTGGGCAGGCACCTACGAGCAGTACTTC.

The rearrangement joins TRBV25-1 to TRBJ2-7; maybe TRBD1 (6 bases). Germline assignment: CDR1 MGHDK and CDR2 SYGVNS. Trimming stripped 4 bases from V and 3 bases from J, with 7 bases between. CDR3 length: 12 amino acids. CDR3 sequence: CASSATGYEQYF. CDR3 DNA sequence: TGTGCCAGCAGTGCGACAGGCTACGAGCAGTACTTC.

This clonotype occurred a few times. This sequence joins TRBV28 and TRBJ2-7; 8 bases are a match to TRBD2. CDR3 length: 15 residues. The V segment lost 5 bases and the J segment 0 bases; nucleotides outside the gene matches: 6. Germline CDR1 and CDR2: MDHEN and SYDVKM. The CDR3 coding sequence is TGTGCCAGCAGTGCGACTAGCGAGAGCTCCTACGAGCAGTACTTC. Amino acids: CASSATSESSYEQYF.

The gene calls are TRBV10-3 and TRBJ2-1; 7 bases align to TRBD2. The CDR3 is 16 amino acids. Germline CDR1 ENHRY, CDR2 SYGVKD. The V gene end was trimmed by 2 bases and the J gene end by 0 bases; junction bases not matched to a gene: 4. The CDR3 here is CAISEGPSGSYNEQFF. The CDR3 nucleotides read TGTGCCATCAGTGAGGGTCCTAGCGGCTCCTACAATGAGCAGTTCTTC.

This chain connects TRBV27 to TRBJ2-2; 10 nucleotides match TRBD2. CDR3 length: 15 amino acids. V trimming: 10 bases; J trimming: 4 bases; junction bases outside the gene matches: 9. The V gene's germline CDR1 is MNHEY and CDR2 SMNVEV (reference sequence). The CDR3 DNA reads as TGTGCCACCACGCTAGCGGGAGAGGGCACCGGGGAGCTGTTTTTT. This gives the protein CATTLAGEGTGELFF.

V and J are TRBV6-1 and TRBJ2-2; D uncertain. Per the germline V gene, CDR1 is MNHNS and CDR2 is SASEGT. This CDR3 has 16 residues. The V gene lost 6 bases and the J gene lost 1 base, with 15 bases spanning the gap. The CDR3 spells CASSPLELMNTGELFF. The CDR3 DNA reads TGTGCCAGCAGCCCTCTGGAGCTTATGAACACCGGGGAGCTGTTTTTT.

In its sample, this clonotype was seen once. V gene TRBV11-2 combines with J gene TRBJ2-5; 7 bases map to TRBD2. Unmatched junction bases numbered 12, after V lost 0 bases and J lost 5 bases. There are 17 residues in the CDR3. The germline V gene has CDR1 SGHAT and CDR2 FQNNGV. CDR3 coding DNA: TGTGCCAGCAGCTTAGAGGGCCACGGGGCGGGAGTTGAGACCCAGTACTTC. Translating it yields CASSLEGHGAGVETQYF.

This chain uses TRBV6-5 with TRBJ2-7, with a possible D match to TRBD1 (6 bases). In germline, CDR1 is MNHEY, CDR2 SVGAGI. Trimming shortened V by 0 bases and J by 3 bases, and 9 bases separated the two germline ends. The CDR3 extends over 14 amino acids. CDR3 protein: CASSYSGDNYEQYF. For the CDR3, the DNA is TGTGCCAGCAGTTACTCGGGGGACAACTACGAGCAGTACTTC.

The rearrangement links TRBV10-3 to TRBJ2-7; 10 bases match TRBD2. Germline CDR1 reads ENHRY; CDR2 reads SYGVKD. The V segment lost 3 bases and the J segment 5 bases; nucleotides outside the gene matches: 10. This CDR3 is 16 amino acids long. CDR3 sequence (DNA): TGTGCCATCAGTGAAGTAGCGGGAGGACGCCTAGACGAGCAGTACTTC. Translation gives CAISEVAGGRLDEQYF.

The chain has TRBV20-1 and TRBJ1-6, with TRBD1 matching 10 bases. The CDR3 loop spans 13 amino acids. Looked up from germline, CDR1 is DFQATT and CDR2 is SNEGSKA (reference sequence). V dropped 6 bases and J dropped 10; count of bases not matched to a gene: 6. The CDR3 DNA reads TGCAGTGCAGGGACAGGGGAGGTGTCACCCCTCCACTTT. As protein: CSAGTGEVSPLHF.

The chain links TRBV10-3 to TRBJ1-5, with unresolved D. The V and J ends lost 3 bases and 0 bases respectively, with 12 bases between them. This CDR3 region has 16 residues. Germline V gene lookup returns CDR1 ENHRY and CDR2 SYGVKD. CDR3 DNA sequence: TGTGCCATCAGTGAAAGCGGCCCCCCTAGCAATCAGCCCCAGCATTTT. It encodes CAISESGPPSNQPQHF.

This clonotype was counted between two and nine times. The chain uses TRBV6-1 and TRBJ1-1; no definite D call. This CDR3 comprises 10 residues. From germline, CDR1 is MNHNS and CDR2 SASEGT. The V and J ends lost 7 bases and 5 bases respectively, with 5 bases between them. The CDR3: CASTWTEAFF. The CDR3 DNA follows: TGTGCCAGCACGTGGACTGAAGCTTTCTTT.